This T cell receptor (beta chain) was captured by sequencing in a study of cytomegalovirus exposure and HLA in healthy donors. Primers: 60 Vbeta forward and 13 Jbeta reverse. Some clones are missing from TCRdb's copy, which holds only in-frame ones; the method was immunoSEQ multiplex PCR. The sample has some 75,000 clones; the top ten hold approximately 7.5%. This CDR3 region has 16 residues. Looked up from germline, CDR1 is LGHNA and CDR2 is YSLEER. The ends lost 0 bases at V and 7 bases at J; junction bases unmatched: 8. The rearrangement joins TRBV4-3 to TRBJ2-1; TRBD2 aligns across 8 bases. Sample: PBMCs. The sequence derives from a female donor in good health and CMV-seropositive. The CDR3 spells CASSQDLREGKNEQFF. CDR3 sequence (DNA): TGCGCCAGCAGCCAAGATTTACGGGAGGGCAAGAATGAGCAGTTCTTC.